A single T cell receptor (beta chain) is shown here with its context. Sequencing used immunoSEQ multiplex PCR; TCRdb keeps in-frame clones, though not all of them. The table includes 60,000 or so clones, approximately 86% detected once. This record comes from a study of lymphopenia after photon versus proton radiotherapy. Germline CDR1 is SGHAT and CDR2 is FQNNGV. CDR3 size: 15 residues. Trimming took 4 bases from V and 2 from J; bases not matched to a gene: 6. The source material was peripheral blood, sampled from a patient treated with photon-based radiotherapy. This sequence originates from a man aged 35-49 years with gastric cancer. The genes are TRBV11-2 and TRBJ2-7, with TRBD1 matching over 9 bases. CDR3 DNA sequence: TGTGCCAGCAGCTCCGTACAGGGGGCCCCCTACGAGCAGTACTTC. Its translation: CASSSVQGAPYEQYF. The whole variable domain, filled in from reference TRBV11-2 and TRBJ2-7, reads EAGVAQSPRYKIIEKRQSVAFWCNPISGHATLYWYQQILGQGPKLLIQFQNNGVVDDSQLPKDRFSAERLKGVDSTLKIQPAKLEDSAVYLCASSSVQGAPYEQYFGPGTRLTVT.